This T cell receptor (beta chain) is from a study of a mutant IDH1 vaccine in newly diagnosed glioma. Study details: Patients' prior therapy spanned radiotherapy, temozolomide, or both; most underwent both.

The data were produced by immunoSEQ multiplex PCR, yet TCRdb's version contains in-frame clones alone and is incomplete. Of about 29,000 clones listed, roughly four fifths are singletons. Indicated time point: week 35, safety follow-up. One vaccine dose held 300 ug of mutant IDH1 20-mer peptide and came with topical imiquimod. All eight of the vaccinations patients received fell in weeks 1, 3, 5, 7, 11, 15, 19 and 23. The donors had new WHO grade 3 or 4 astrocytomas; these were IDH1-mutant and ATRX-lost. Note on this clone: The antigen remains undetermined.

The germline V gene encodes CDR1 SGHKS and CDR2 YYEKEE (reference sequence). The CDR3 sequence is 14 residues long. V lost 7 bases and J 2 bases, leaving 13 bases between the germline ends. This sequence was found in a man aged 50 or older with glioma. V is TRBV5-5 and J is TRBJ1-3; D is ambiguous. The source was PBMCs, collected from a glioma patient whose treatment included an IDH1 peptide vaccine. CDR3: CASVSPGTGNTIYF. The CDR3, as DNA: TGTGCCAGCGTATCTCCGGGGACTGGAAACACCATATATTTT.